This paragraph reports one T cell receptor beta chain. The record originates from a study of T cells expressing NK-cell markers. Reprocessing the 5' RACE reads, TCRdb reports a single entry for every CDR3 protein and omits DNA. The repertoire table contains some 150,000 distinct CDR3 sequences. CDR1 and CDR2 (germline): LGHNT, FRNRAP. The CDR3 is 13 residues long. The receptor's source is a woman aged 45-65 years in good health. The sequenced sample was blood T cells: a sorted CD56 or NKG2C T cell subset, CD4+ or CD8+ T cells, or bulk PBMC T cells (not recorded which). The chain recombines TRBV12-5 with TRBJ2-4; the D call of TRBD2 rests on TCRdb alone, since no DNA is present to check it. Here the CDR3 reads CASGLVGVNIQYF.